Presented here are 6 T cell receptor beta chains from one specimen sequenced in a study of T cell changes during pregnancy in multiple sclerosis. Method: immunoSEQ multiplex PCR; TCRdb's copy keeps in-frame clones and lacks some. The repertoire includes 85,000 to 100,000 clones, approximately 92% of them detected once, and about 2.4% sits in the top ten. The material was peripheral blood, obtained in the first trimester of pregnancy. Receptors originate from a female donor with multiple sclerosis, enrolled in a pregnancy study.

V and J are TRBV27 and TRBJ2-4, with unresolved D. Looked up from germline, CDR1 is MNHEY and CDR2 is SMNVEV (reference sequence). Between the trimmed V and J ends, which lost 5 bases and 0 bases, there was a span of 5 bases. The CDR3 runs 13 residues. The CDR3 loop reads CASSTVAKNIQYF. The CDR3 DNA reads as TGTGCCAGCAGTACAGTAGCCAAAAACATTCAGTACTTC.

The chain is built from TRBV29-1 and TRBJ2-7; 8 bases are a match to TRBD2. V dropped 2 bases and J dropped 3; count of bases not matched to a gene: 21. This CDR3 is built from 19 residues. Germline-derived CDR1 and CDR2 are SQVTM and ANQGSEA. The CDR3 loop reads CSVEKSLEAGVAIGYEQYF. As DNA, the CDR3 is TGCAGCGTTGAAAAGTCCCTCGAAGCGGGAGTGGCGATCGGCTACGAGCAGTACTTC.

V usage is TRBV28 and J usage is TRBJ2-3, with 8 bases fitting TRBD2. Germline V gene data show CDR1 as MDHEN and CDR2 as SYDVKM. The CDR3 covers 16 residues. The V and J ends lost 5 bases and 5 bases, in that order; junction bases with no gene match: 12. The CDR3 nucleotides are TGTGCCAGCAGTGCGACTAGCGTCACCACGGGAGATACGCAGTATTTT. Its translation: CASSATSVTTGDTQYF.

This chain uses TRBV15 with TRBJ2-7, with D perhaps TRBD1 (5 bases). Trimming stripped 0 bases from V and 0 bases from J, with 15 bases between. Germline V CDR1 and CDR2: LNHNV, YYDKDF (reference sequence). The CDR3 consists of 17 residues. The CDR3 DNA reads TGTGCCACCAGCAGAGATCGTTGGGGCTCGAGCTCCTACGAGCAGTACTTC. Its protein product is CATSRDRWGSSSYEQYF.

V and J are TRBV7-8 and TRBJ1-2; tentatively, D is TRBD1 (5 bases). The CDR3 runs 15 residues. V lost 5 bases and J 6 bases, leaving 19 bases between the germline ends. Germline loops: CDR1 SGHVS, CDR2 FQNEAQ. The CDR3 DNA reads TGTGCCAGCAGCCCACGAGTCCAGGGCCCTGATGGCTACACCTTC. Its translation: CASSPRVQGPDGYTF.

This chain joins TRBV28 and TRBJ1-4; 11 bases map to TRBD1. CDR3 length equals 15 residues. Per germline, CDR1 MDHEN and CDR2 SYDVKM. The trim removed 5 bases at V and 7 bases at J, leaving 6 bases unmatched. Here the CDR3 reads CASSPPGTGGEKLFF. The CDR3 DNA follows: TGTGCCAGCAGTCCCCCCGGGACAGGGGGTGAAAAACTGTTTTTT. Full variable domain (missing parts from reference TRBV28 and TRBJ1-4): DVKVTQSSRYLVKRTGEKVFLECVQDMDHENMFWYRQDPGLGLRLIYFSYDVKMKEKGDIPEGYSVSREKKERFSLILESASTNQTSMYLCASSPPGTGGEKLFFGSGTQLSVL.